The present TCR beta chain was sequenced within a study of blood T cell repertoires in COVID-19. On the study more broadly: Some COVID-19 samples were acute and others convalescent; all came from the United States, Italy and Spain. T cells, B-cell-depleted T cells, or PBMCs supplied cDNA or gDNA.

Methods used by the authors: Researchers report that nucleated cell counts were estimated from reference gene primer amplification. TCRdb's copy holds only in-frame clones and misses some; the assay was immunoSEQ multiplex PCR. V, J and clone size are those of that table, while D and trimming were read from the DNA. This sample has fewer than 150,000 clones, with approximately 81% found just once. This clonotype was obtained from a woman in her twenties or thirties who had recovered from COVID-19. Material for sequencing was peripheral blood.

CDR3 DNA sequence: TGTGCCAGCAGCGCGTGGGGTACTAGCGGGAGTGTCGGAGAGACCCAGTACTTC. Protein product: CASSAWGTSGSVGETQYF. The chain has TRBV9 and TRBJ2-5; TRBD2 aligns across 11 bases. The germline V gene encodes CDR1 SGDLS and CDR2 YYNGEE. This CDR3 comprises 18 residues. With V trimmed by 3 bases and J by 4 bases, 14 bases remained unmatched.